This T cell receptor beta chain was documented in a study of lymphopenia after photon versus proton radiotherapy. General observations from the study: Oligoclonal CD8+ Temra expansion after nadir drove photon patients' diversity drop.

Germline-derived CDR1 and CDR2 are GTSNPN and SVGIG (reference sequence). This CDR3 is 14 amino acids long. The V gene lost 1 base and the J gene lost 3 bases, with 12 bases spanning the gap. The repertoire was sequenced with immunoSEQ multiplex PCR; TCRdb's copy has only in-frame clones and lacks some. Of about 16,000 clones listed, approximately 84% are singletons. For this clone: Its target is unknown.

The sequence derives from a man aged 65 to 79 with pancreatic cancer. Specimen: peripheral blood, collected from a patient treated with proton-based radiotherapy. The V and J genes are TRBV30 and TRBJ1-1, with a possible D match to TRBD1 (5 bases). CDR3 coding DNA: TGTGCCTGGAGTGGGACACTAAGGCACACTGAAGCTTTCTTT. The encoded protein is CAWSGTLRHTEAFF.